Below, 32 T cell receptor beta chains from the same sample are listed, as sequenced in a study of monozygotic twins with inflammatory bowel disease. Following a re-call of the 5' RACE reads, TCRdb has one entry per CDR3 protein and lacks DNA. The sample table includes under 200,000 distinct CDR3 sequences. Sample: blood. Every receptor here comes from a human donor with ulcerative colitis or Crohn's disease, or a healthy co-twin of an affected twin (not recorded which).

This chain connects TRBV4-3 to TRBJ1-6; the D call from TCRdb, TRBD1, cannot be confirmed without DNA. Germline-derived CDR1 and CDR2 are LGHNA and YSLEER. This CDR3 is 14 amino acids long. This CDR3 reads CASSPGTGVTPLHF.

The chain uses TRBV9 and TRBJ2-2; TCRdb selects TRBD2, and the lack of DNA leaves this call unchecked. Germline CDR1 is SGDLS and CDR2 is YYNGEE. This CDR3 has 17 amino acids. The CDR3 is CASSANGIGGDTGELFF.

This chain uses TRBV9 with TRBJ1-5; the D call from TCRdb, TRBD1, cannot be confirmed without DNA. CDR1 is SGDLS and CDR2 is YYNGEE in the germline V gene. The CDR3 spans 15 residues. CDR3 region: CASSTTGAGNQPQHF.

The V gene is TRBV12-3 or TRBV12-4, the J gene TRBJ1-4; TCRdb picks TRBD1, but there is no DNA to check that call. The CDR3 has 11 residues. The chain's CDR3 is CASSAPGQLFF.

The V call is TRBV29-1, the J call TRBJ2-7; TCRdb gives TRBD1 as the D gene, but with no DNA this cannot be confirmed. This CDR3 is 13 amino acids long. Germline V gene lookup returns CDR1 SQVTM and CDR2 ANQGSEA. The CDR3 loop is CSVVRTGFYEQYF.

The chain recombines TRBV20-1 with TRBJ2-7; TCRdb's D call, TRBD1, is unchecked because there is no DNA. Germline CDR1 reads DFQATT; CDR2 reads SNEGSKA (reference sequence). This CDR3 contains 17 residues. The CDR3 region is CSAEGQQGTGEDYEQYF.

The chain carries TRBV10-3 and TRBJ2-3; TCRdb names TRBD2, which stays unverified in the absence of DNA. The germline CDR1 and CDR2 sequences are ENHRY and SYGVKD. The CDR3 runs to 15 residues. CDR3 in amino acids: CAISPGTSDTDTQYF.

The gene calls are TRBV29-1 and TRBJ2-7; TCRdb's D call of TRBD1 is untestable without DNA. The germline gives CDR1 SQVTM, CDR2 ANQGSEA. CDR3 length: 13 residues. CDR3 protein: CSGGPGTGVEQYF.

This chain connects TRBV6-5 to TRBJ1-2. Germline V gene lookup returns CDR1 MNHEY and CDR2 SVGAGI. The CDR3 is made up of 11 amino acids. This chain's CDR3 is CASSNSDGYTF.

The chain joins TRBV7-2 to TRBJ2-3; TCRdb selects TRBD1, and the lack of DNA leaves this call unchecked. Per the germline V gene, CDR1 is SGHTA and CDR2 is FQGNSA. The CDR3 totals 13 residues. CDR3 sequence: CASRNALTDTQYF.

The rearrangement joins TRBV5-1 to TRBJ1-5. The CDR3 covers 13 residues. The germline gives CDR1 SGHRS, CDR2 YFSETQ. CDR3 residues: CASSLGTDGPQHF. Full variable domain (missing parts from reference TRBV5-1 and TRBJ1-5): KAGVTQTPRYLIKTRGQQVTLSCSPISGHRSVSWYQQTPGQGLQFLFEYFSETQRNKGNFPGRFSGRQFSNSRSEMNVSTLELGDSALYLCASSLGTDGPQHFGDGTRLSIL.

The chain is built from TRBV4-3 and TRBJ2-1. Germline V CDR1 and CDR2: LGHNA, YSLEER. The CDR3 consists of 12 residues. The CDR3 is CASSQRRNEQFF.

The CDR3: CASSQDHGTGYQPQHF. The gene calls are TRBV4-1 and TRBJ1-5; TCRdb calls TRBD1, which cannot be checked without DNA. Per germline, CDR1 MGHRA and CDR2 YSYEKL. The CDR3 is 16 amino acids.

This chain joins TRBV5-6 and TRBJ2-7; TCRdb proposes TRBD1, but this gene call is untestable without DNA. Germline lookup yields CDR1 SGHDT and CDR2 YYEEEE. The CDR3 runs 14 residues. CDR3 amino acids: CASSWGGRSDEQYF.

The chain has TRBV5-1 and TRBJ2-3; absent DNA, TCRdb's TRBD2 call cannot be checked. The CDR3 loop spans 16 amino acids. CDR1 and CDR2 (germline): SGHRS, YFSETQ. CDR3: CASSFSGTRGTDTQYF.

This chain joins TRBV27 and TRBJ2-1; TCRdb names TRBD2, which stays unverified in the absence of DNA. The germline V gene has CDR1 MNHEY and CDR2 SMNVEV (reference sequence). The CDR3 length is 15 residues. The CDR3 here is CASWRGGLALNEQFF.

The rearrangement joins TRBV20-1 to TRBJ2-4. The CDR3 contains 15 residues. CDR1 is DFQATT and CDR2 is SNEGSKA in the germline V gene (reference sequence). CDR3: CSARDGRQAKNIQYF.

The chain carries TRBV28 and TRBJ2-1. The length of the CDR3 is 17 residues. Germline V gives CDR1 MDHEN, CDR2 SYDVKM. This chain's CDR3 is CASSLVHTTSSYNEQFF. Full variable domain (missing parts from reference TRBV28 and TRBJ2-1): DVKVTQSSRYLVKRTGEKVFLECVQDMDHENMFWYRQDPGLGLRLIYFSYDVKMKEKGDIPEGYSVSREKKERFSLILESASTNQTSMYLCASSLVHTTSSYNEQFFGPGTRLTVL.

The chain couples TRBV14 to TRBJ2-1; TCRdb designates TRBD2, a call that cannot be tested without DNA. The CDR3 totals 17 residues. In germline, CDR1 is SGHDN, CDR2 FVKESK. The CDR3 sequence: CASSQYSGRAQYNEQFF.

V gene TRBV6-1 combines with J gene TRBJ2-1; without DNA, the TCRdb call of TRBD1 cannot be checked. CDR1 is MNHNS, CDR2 SASEGT, per germline. The CDR3 has 15 amino acids. This CDR3 is CASSTTWDRGNEQFF.

This chain links TRBV5-4 with TRBJ2-1; TCRdb lists TRBD2, though no DNA is available to test this call. The CDR3 extends over 13 amino acids. Germline V CDR1 and CDR2: SGHNT, YYREEE (reference sequence). The CDR3 is CASSWDREGEQFF.

This chain connects TRBV20-1 to TRBJ1-2. The CDR3 runs to 13 residues. The germline V gene has CDR1 DFQATT and CDR2 SNEGSKA (reference sequence). CDR3: CSARNTAGYGYTF.

CDR3 sequence: CASSSLASDTQYF. The chain carries TRBV5-1 and TRBJ2-3. The CDR3 has 13 amino acids. Germline values: CDR1 SGHRS, CDR2 YFSETQ.

The V and J genes are TRBV19 and TRBJ2-5; the D call from TCRdb, TRBD1, cannot be confirmed without DNA. This CDR3 is 13 amino acids long. Germline V CDR1 and CDR2: LNHDA, SQIVND (reference sequence). CDR3 sequence: CASSTGAQETQYF.

This rearrangement joins TRBV7-2 to TRBJ2-7; as DNA is missing, the TRBD2 call by TCRdb cannot be tested. The CDR3 runs 17 residues. Germline assignment: CDR1 SGHTA and CDR2 FQGNSA. CDR3: CASSSRTSGSGSYEQYF. The whole variable domain, filled in from reference TRBV7-2 and TRBJ2-7, reads GAGVSQSPSNKVTEKGKDVELRCDPISGHTALYWYRQSLGQGLEFLIYFQGNSAPDKSGLPSDRFSAERTGGSVSTLTIQRTQQEDSAVYLCASSSRTSGSGSYEQYFGPGTRLTVT.

This chain joins TRBV11-2 and TRBJ2-1. Germline V gene lookup returns CDR1 SGHAT and CDR2 FQNNGV. The CDR3 has 16 residues. CDR3 in amino acids: CASSLDRGRAYNEQFF.

The rearrangement joins TRBV3-1 to TRBJ2-1. This CDR3 contains 16 residues. The germline V gene encodes CDR1 LGHDT and CDR2 YNNKEL (reference sequence). The CDR3 sequence is CASSQGLRGSYNEQFF.

The chain is built from TRBV19 and TRBJ1-2; the TCRdb D gene call, TRBD1, has no DNA to confirm it. CDR3 length equals 14 residues. Per germline, CDR1 LNHDA and CDR2 SQIVND (reference sequence). CDR3 sequence: CASSIYRTSYGYTF.

The chain employs TRBV20-1 and TRBJ2-5; with no DNA, the TCRdb D assignment of TRBD1 cannot be verified. From germline, CDR1 is DFQATT and CDR2 SNEGSKA (reference sequence). CDR3 length: 12 residues. CDR3 sequence reads: CSAIQGGETQYF.

The chain combines TRBV29-1 with TRBJ2-1; TCRdb's D call of TRBD2 is untestable without DNA. Germline V gene data show CDR1 as SQVTM and CDR2 as ANQGSEA. This CDR3 contains 14 residues. CDR3 sequence: CSVEVELAAYEQFF.

This chain links TRBV10-2 with TRBJ1-1. CDR1 and CDR2 (germline): WSHSY, SAAADI. The CDR3 has 14 amino acids. The CDR3 spells CASLGGAMNTEAFF.

The rearrangement links TRBV19 to TRBJ2-6. The CDR3 runs 18 residues. Germline CDR1 and CDR2: LNHDA and SQIVND (reference sequence). The CDR3 reads CASSIPGRVASGANVLTF.